This TCR beta chain derives from a study of blood T cell repertoires in COVID-19. Whole-study context: Spain, Italy and the United States supplied samples that represented acute and convalescent COVID-19. In each case, the material was cDNA or gDNA derived from T cells, B-cell-depleted T cells, or PBMCs.

Original analysis: Nucleated cell counts were estimated from reference gene primer amplification. Repertoires were generated with immunoSEQ multiplex PCR, while TCRdb's copy carries only in-frame clones and drops some. V and J calls and clone size are those listed in that table; D and trimming were worked out from the DNA. Among approximately 100,000 clones listed, approximately 87% were seen once. Looked up from germline, CDR1 is MDHEN and CDR2 is SYDVKM. V was clipped by 8 bases and J by 4 bases, with 15 bases between them. The CDR3 has 14 amino acids. The specimen sequenced was peripheral blood. V usage is TRBV28 and J usage is TRBJ1-5, with TRBD1 as a possible D gene (6 bases). The clonotype comes from a woman in her 30s with acute or convalescent COVID-19. The CDR3 loop reads CASVGARGNQPQHF. The CDR3 DNA reads as TGTGCCAGCGTGGGGGCGCGAGGGAATCAGCCCCAGCATTTT.